The 29 T cell receptor beta chains presented below share a single source sample, sequenced in a study of vaccination and CD4 T cells after COVID-19. The treatment is: approximately 11-day PBMC culture with coronavirus spike peptide pools or control peptides (ViraFEST assay). Before the COVID-19 pandemic (2011-2018), CD4+ T cells were obtained from the unexposed donor. Oncomine TCR Beta short-read sequencing was applied to DNA from cultured CD4+ T cells. The source of extracted genomic DNA was cultured CD4+ T cells. TCRdb reprocessed the PCR reads with MiXCR, giving one entry per CDR3 protein. The table shows over 9,000 distinct CDR3 sequences, with around 37% occurring only once. For these receptors, no antigen is known. Sequenced material: CD4+ T cells from blood, cultured in vitro. The receptors stem from a human donor in good health.

This chain joins TRBV6-1 and TRBJ1-1; TRBD1 aligns across 7 bases. The V gene end was trimmed by 8 bases and the J gene end by 2 bases; junction bases not matched to a gene: 5. The CDR3 has 13 amino acids. The germline CDR1 and CDR2 sequences are MNHNS and SASEGT. The DNA of the CDR3 is TGTGCCAGCCACAGGACAGGAAACACTGAAGCTTTCTTT. This translates into CASHRTGNTEAFF.

This chain joins TRBV20-1 and TRBJ2-7; 10 bases are a match to TRBD2. CDR3 length: 14 residues. J was trimmed by 13 bases and V by 5 bases; bases with no gene match: 17. Germline V CDR1 and CDR2: DFQATT, SNEGSKA (reference sequence). The CDR3 DNA sequence: TGCAGTGCTGGAATAGCGGGAGGTGGGGCCCTGATCTACTTC. The encoded protein is CSAGIAGGGALIYF.

This clonotype appeared a few times. The rearrangement uses TRBV6-1 and TRBJ2-2; D is unresolved. The ends were cut back, 6 bases at V and 7 bases at J, with 15 bases in the middle. CDR3 length equals 14 residues. From germline, CDR1 is MNHNS and CDR2 SASEGT. DNA of the CDR3: TGTGCCAGCAGCCGCTCCCCAAGGGACGGGGAGCTGTTTTTT. As protein: CASSRSPRDGELFF.

The V gene is TRBV6-2 or TRBV6-3, the J gene TRBJ2-3; 9 positions match TRBD1. The junction had 9 bases not matched to a gene; V was cut back by 6 bases and J by 5 bases. CDR3 length: 15 residues. Germline lookup yields CDR1 MNHEY and CDR2 SVGEGT. CDR3 region: CASRTHRGRGDTQYF. As DNA, the CDR3 is TGTGCCAGCAGAACCCACAGGGGGCGGGGAGATACGCAGTATTTT.

The chain is built from TRBV30 and TRBJ2-7; tentatively, D is TRBD1 or TRBD2 (5 bases each). The ends were cut back, 8 bases at V and 2 bases at J, with 7 bases in the middle. CDR1 is GTSNPN and CDR2 is SVGIG in the germline V gene (reference sequence). The CDR3 length is 10 residues. CDR3 in amino acids: CALGAYEQYF. CDR3 sequence (DNA): TGTGCCCTGGGGGCCTACGAGCAGTACTTC.

The chain couples TRBV27 to TRBJ2-5; 12 bases are shared with TRBD2. Looked up from germline, CDR1 is MNHEY and CDR2 is SMNVEV (reference sequence). Germline trimming cut 8 bases from V and 5 bases from J; bases unmatched to any gene: 9. CDR3 length: 15 residues. The CDR3 region has the DNA TGTGCCAGCGGAGGACTAGCGGGAAAATCGGAGACCCAGTACTTC. This translates into CASGGLAGKSETQYF.

This CDR3 reads CASSSTGFQETQYF. In DNA, the CDR3 is TGCGCCAGCAGCTCGACAGGGTTCCAAGAGACCCAGTACTTC. The genes are TRBV5-1 and TRBJ2-5, with 7 bases matching TRBD1. The CDR3 length is 14 residues. J was trimmed by 1 base and V by 3 bases; bases with no gene match: 3. Germline-derived CDR1 and CDR2 are SGHRS and YFSETQ.

This clonotype has a handful of counts. CDR3 sequence: CATSDEGSGANVLTF. The CDR3 DNA reads TGTGCCACCAGTGATGAGGGATCTGGGGCCAACGTCCTGACTTTC. The chain joins TRBV24-1 to TRBJ2-6; tentative D call: TRBD2 (5 bases). The CDR3 spans 15 residues. V lost 3 bases and J 1 base, leaving 6 bases between the germline ends. Germline loops: CDR1 KGHDR, CDR2 SFDVKD.

The V call is TRBV19, the J call TRBJ1-2; D is unresolved. V was cut by 8 bases and J by 3 bases, with 13 bases left in between. The CDR3 loop spans 13 amino acids. The germline V gene has CDR1 LNHDA and CDR2 SQIVND (reference sequence). The CDR3 loop is CASSAKIDYGYTF. The CDR3 DNA is TGTGCCAGTTCGGCAAAAATCGACTATGGCTACACCTTC.

The chain carries TRBV7-2 and TRBJ1-5; a weak D match, TRBD1 (5 bases). V was cut by 1 base and J by 4 bases, with 11 bases left in between. Germline assignment: CDR1 SGHTA and CDR2 FQGNSA. The CDR3 is 15 amino acids. This CDR3 is CASSLEAGKNQPQHF. The CDR3 DNA reads as TGTGCCAGCAGCTTAGAGGCAGGGAAAAATCAGCCCCAGCATTTT.

The chain carries TRBV11-3 and TRBJ2-5; 9 bases line up with TRBD2. From germline, CDR1 is SGHNT and CDR2 YENEEA. This CDR3 is built from 16 residues. Losses at the gene ends were 1 base for V and 2 bases for J; bases not matched to a gene: 5. The DNA of the CDR3 is TGTGCCAGCAGCTTAGGAGGGACTAGCTCTCAAGAGACCCAGTACTTC. Translation gives CASSLGGTSSQETQYF.

This clonotype was counted only a few times. This chain joins TRBV20-1 and TRBJ2-5; tentative D call: TRBD1 (6 bases). The CDR3 has 13 amino acids. Germline V CDR1 and CDR2: DFQATT, SNEGSKA (reference sequence). The V end was cut by 2 bases, the J end by 4 bases, with 11 bases between. The CDR3 DNA is TGCAGTGCTAGAAGACAGGCTCGAGAGACCCAGTACTTC. Translation: CSARRQARETQYF.

By share of the sample, this clonotype is large. J is TRBJ1-2 and V is TRBV6-2 or TRBV6-3; D ambiguous. V lost 8 bases to trimming and J lost 2 bases, with 18 bases between them. Germline CDR1 MNHEY, CDR2 SVGEGT. The CDR3 loop spans 15 amino acids. The CDR3, as DNA: TGTGCCAGCCGGCCTCATCATACTTACAACTATGGCTACACCTTC. Its protein is CASRPHHTYNYGYTF.

This chain connects TRBV28 to TRBJ1-1; D is uncertain. Trimming took 8 bases from V and 3 from J, leaving 16 bases between them. The CDR3 covers 14 residues. The germline CDR1 and CDR2 sequences are MDHEN and SYDVKM. Here the CDR3 reads CASLRYMLDTEAFF. The CDR3 DNA reads TGTGCCAGCCTTCGGTACATGTTGGACACTGAAGCTTTCTTT.

The chain has TRBV27 and TRBJ1-2; D unresolved. The germline V gene has CDR1 MNHEY and CDR2 SMNVEV (reference sequence). This CDR3 has 15 amino acids. Trimming stripped 6 bases from V and 7 bases from J, with 21 bases between. CDR3: CASSPGLGKGTGYTF. The CDR3 nucleotides read TGTGCCAGCAGCCCTGGTCTTGGGAAGGGCACTGGCTACACCTTC.

The genes are TRBV20-1 and TRBJ2-3, with a weak D call TRBD2 (5 bases). From germline, CDR1 is DFQATT and CDR2 SNEGSKA (reference sequence). V lost 6 bases and J lost 4, with 17 bases in between. The CDR3 has 14 amino acids. The CDR3 DNA follows: TGCAGTGCCTGGGAGCCCTACCCCCCAGATACGCAGTATTTT. Translation gives CSAWEPYPPDTQYF.

The rearrangement joins TRBV5-1 to TRBJ1-5, with D unclear. Germline CDR1 is SGHRS and CDR2 is YFSETQ. V lost 3 bases, J lost 4 bases, and 11 bases lay in between. There are 14 residues in the CDR3. The CDR3 sequence is CASSSGMPNQPQHF. DNA for the CDR3: TGCGCCAGCAGCTCCGGGATGCCTAATCAGCCCCAGCATTTT.

The chain is built from TRBV15 and TRBJ2-4, with TRBD1 matching 7 bases. Per germline, CDR1 LNHNV and CDR2 YYDKDF (reference sequence). The CDR3 totals 16 residues. Trimming removed 5 bases from V and 1 base from J; junction bases left unmatched: 8. CDR3 DNA: TGTGCCACCAGCGCCCAGGACAGGCAGGCCAAAAACATTCAGTACTTC. It codes for CATSAQDRQAKNIQYF.

This clonotype has a handful of counts. CDR3 amino acids: CASSFWELAGGPGELFF. Written as DNA, the CDR3 is TGTGCCAGCAGTTTCTGGGAACTAGCGGGCGGACCCGGGGAGCTGTTTTTT. V gene TRBV28 combines with J gene TRBJ2-2, with 9 bases lining up with TRBD2. Germline CDR1 reads MDHEN; CDR2 reads SYDVKM. CDR3 length: 17 amino acids. V trimming: 3 bases; J trimming: 6 bases; junction bases outside the gene matches: 11.

The chain joins TRBV28 to TRBJ1-5, with 8 bases matching TRBD1. Trimming removed 6 bases from V and 4 bases from J; junction bases left unmatched: 8. Germline loops: CDR1 MDHEN, CDR2 SYDVKM. This CDR3 region has 15 residues. The CDR3 sequence is CASRTGTGANQPQHF. The CDR3 DNA reads TGTGCCAGCAGGACCGGGACAGGAGCTAATCAGCCCCAGCATTTT.

A few counts support this clonotype. This chain links TRBV20-1 with TRBJ2-3; D is uncertain. The CDR3 covers 15 residues. Per the germline V gene, CDR1 is DFQATT and CDR2 is SNEGSKA (reference sequence). Trimming took 0 bases from V and 5 from J, leaving 15 bases between them. The CDR3 nucleotides are TGCAGTGCTAGAGATAGTATGGGTTATATAGATACGCAGTATTTT. Translating it yields CSARDSMGYIDTQYF.

This clonotype counts as medium-sized. The genes are TRBV6-1 and TRBJ1-2; TRBD1 agrees at 9 bases. Germline assignment: CDR1 MNHNS and CDR2 SASEGT. The J segment lost 8 bases and the V segment lost 5 bases, leaving 6 bases of the junction unmatched. CDR3 size: 13 residues. CDR3 loop: CASSKQGAWGYTF. The CDR3 nucleotides are TGTGCCAGCAGTAAACAGGGGGCTTGGGGCTACACCTTC.

This clonotype was recorded a few times. This chain connects TRBV30 to TRBJ1-2; TRBD1 matches at 9 bases. Trimming cost V 1 base and J 8 bases; bases outside gene matches: 8. Germline CDR1 and CDR2: GTSNPN and SVGIG (reference sequence). The CDR3 runs to 14 residues. The CDR3 sequence: CAWSATGQGKGYTF. Written as DNA, the CDR3 is TGTGCCTGGAGTGCGACCGGACAGGGGAAAGGCTACACCTTC.

J is TRBJ2-5 and V is TRBV5-6, with 9 bases fitting TRBD1. The CDR3 totals 16 residues. CDR1 is SGHDT and CDR2 is YYEEEE in the germline V gene. J lost 2 bases, V lost 4 bases, and 9 bases had no gene match. The CDR3 loop reads CASSPLDRGLQETQYF. DNA for the CDR3: TGTGCCAGCAGCCCCTTGGACAGGGGCCTTCAAGAGACCCAGTACTTC.

The chain recombines TRBV11-3 with TRBJ2-2; no firm D call. The ends were cut back, 5 bases at V and 6 bases at J, with 10 bases in the middle. CDR3 length: 13 residues. The germline V gene encodes CDR1 SGHNT and CDR2 YENEEA. The CDR3 DNA reads TGTGCCAGCAGCCCTAGGTCCTCCGGGGAGCTGTTTTTT. This codes for CASSPRSSGELFF.

J is TRBJ2-5 and V is TRBV5-4; 8 bases are shared with TRBD1. CDR1 is SGHNT and CDR2 is YYREEE in the germline V gene (reference sequence). CDR3 length: 17 amino acids. V shed 0 bases, J shed 5 bases, and the junction held 12 bases outside the gene matches. The CDR3 sequence: CASSLAAGTGRRETQYF. For the CDR3, the DNA is TGTGCCAGCAGCTTGGCCGCCGGGACAGGACGAAGGGAGACCCAGTACTTC.

This clonotype was seen a few times. The rearrangement links TRBV19 to TRBJ1-1; weak D call: TRBD1 (5 bases). The germline V gene encodes CDR1 LNHDA and CDR2 SQIVND (reference sequence). This CDR3 contains 13 residues. V lost 11 bases and J lost 1, with 14 bases in between. CDR3: CACGKDTNTEAFF. The CDR3 nucleotides are TGTGCCTGTGGGAAGGACACGAACACTGAAGCTTTCTTT.

The chain carries TRBV10-3 and TRBJ1-5, with unresolved D. This CDR3 contains 14 residues. Germline V gene data show CDR1 as ENHRY and CDR2 as SYGVKD. The V gene lost 2 bases and the J gene lost 6 bases, with 11 bases spanning the gap. CDR3 nucleotides: TGTGCCATCAGTGAGCTGGAGGGCAGTCAGCCCCAGCATTTT. Translating gives CAISELEGSQPQHF.

The chain is built from TRBV6-1 and TRBJ2-5; 9 bases match TRBD1. CDR3 length equals 17 residues. CDR1 and CDR2 (germline): MNHNS, SASEGT. V dropped 7 bases and J dropped 5; count of bases not matched to a gene: 17. CDR3: CASTTPGSGTGRETQYF. In DNA form, the CDR3 reads TGTGCCAGCACCACTCCGGGGTCCGGGACAGGGAGGGAGACCCAGTACTTC.